One sample yielded the 32 T cell receptor beta chains listed below, sequenced in a study of T cell responses to AZD1222 COVID-19 vaccine. Data came from immunoSEQ multiplex PCR; TCRdb stores just in-frame clones and leaves some out. The repertoire holds 100,000 to 140,000 clones, roughly 90% seen once, with 8.5% to 10% in the top ten. The material was peripheral blood, obtained 28 days after the second AZD1222 dose. These receptors were obtained from an adult who received the AZD1222 COVID-19 vaccine.

This rearrangement joins TRBV5-6 to TRBJ2-2; D gene unclear. Trimming stripped 2 bases from V and 5 bases from J, with 4 bases between. The germline V gene encodes CDR1 SGHDT and CDR2 YYEEEE. The CDR3 sequence is 12 residues long. CDR3 sequence: CASSFGTGELFF. The CDR3 nucleotides read TGTGCCAGCAGCTTTGGGACCGGGGAGCTGTTTTTT.

The V and J genes are TRBV7-9 and TRBJ1-1; 10 bases fit TRBD1. This CDR3 region has 16 residues. CDR1 SEHNR and CDR2 FQNEAQ come from the germline V gene (reference sequence). V gave up 2 bases and J gave up 5 bases; unmatched junction bases: 8. CDR3 residues: CASSLSMTGGGTEAFF. In DNA, the CDR3 is TGTGCCAGCAGCTTATCCATGACAGGGGGCGGGACTGAAGCTTTCTTT. The complete variable domain, with remaining parts taken from reference TRBV7-9 and TRBJ1-1, reads DTGVSQNPRHKITKRGQNVTFRCDPISEHNRLYWYRQTLGQGPEFLTYFQNEAQLEKSRLLSDRFSAERPKGSFSTLEIQRTEQGDSAMYLCASSLSMTGGGTEAFFGQGTRLTVV.

The V gene is TRBV5-4, the J gene TRBJ1-1, with no clear D. The germline V gene has CDR1 SGHNT and CDR2 YYREEE (reference sequence). V lost 0 bases and J 1 base, leaving 13 bases between the germline ends. This CDR3 spans 16 amino acids. CDR3 sequence (DNA): TGTGCCAGCAGCTTGGAACTCCGAACAGCGAACACTGAAGCTTTCTTT. Its translation: CASSLELRTANTEAFF.

This clone appeared a single time. The chain employs TRBV9 and TRBJ1-2; D unclear. The V and J ends lost 3 bases and 6 bases respectively, with 12 bases between them. CDR1 and CDR2 from the germline V gene are SGDLS and YYNGEE. This CDR3 is 13 amino acids long. This chain's CDR3 is CASSEPGFNGYTF. The CDR3 bases are TGTGCCAGCAGCGAGCCGGGATTCAATGGCTACACCTTC.

This chain joins TRBV14 and TRBJ2-7, with 10 bases fitting TRBD2. The germline V gene encodes CDR1 SGHDN and CDR2 FVKESK. The junction had 6 bases not matched to a gene; V was cut back by 3 bases and J by 7 bases. CDR3 length equals 14 residues. The CDR3 bases are TGTGCCAGCAGCCAGGCTAGCGGGAGTTCAGAGCAGTACTTC. This codes for CASSQASGSSEQYF.

This chain connects TRBV5-1 to TRBJ1-5; unclear D gene. The CDR3 is made up of 14 amino acids. Trimming took off 2 bases at V and 3 bases at J, with 9 bases between the two ends. CDR1 is SGHRS and CDR2 is YFSETQ in the germline V gene. The CDR3 loop is CASSFSKDNQPQHF. The DNA for the CDR3 is TGCGCCAGCAGCTTTAGTAAGGACAATCAGCCCCAGCATTTT.

The CDR3 nucleotides read TGTGCCTGGAGTCCCGGGACTAGCGTGACTTACAATGAGCAGTTCTTC. Its translation: CAWSPGTSVTYNEQFF. V gene TRBV30 combines with J gene TRBJ2-1; 10 bases align to TRBD2. Germline V gene lookup returns CDR1 GTSNPN and CDR2 SVGIG (reference sequence). The CDR3 sequence is 16 residues long. After removal of 2 bases from V and 4 bases from J, the junction contained 8 bases not matched to a gene. The whole variable domain, remainder taken from reference TRBV30 and TRBJ2-1, is SQTIHQWPATLVQPVGSPLSLECTVEGTSNPNLYWYRQAAGRGLQLLFYSVGIGQISSEVPQNLSASRPQDRQFILSSKKLLLSDSGFYLCAWSPGTSVTYNEQFFGPGTRLTVL.

The gene calls are TRBV19 and TRBJ2-3; 10 bases fit TRBD2. The CDR3 runs to 16 residues. The germline CDR1 and CDR2 sequences are LNHDA and SQIVND (reference sequence). V lost 5 bases and J lost 2; bases outside the gene matches: 7. CDR3 loop: CASSERGGAHTDTQYF. For the CDR3, the DNA is TGTGCCAGTAGTGAGCGGGGGGGGGCTCACACAGATACGCAGTATTTT.

The CDR3 DNA sequence: TGTGCCAGTAGTTGGCGGGGTACTTCCTACAATGAGCAGTTCTTC. It yields the protein CASSWRGTSYNEQFF. The chain joins TRBV19 to TRBJ2-1; possibly TRBD2 for D (6 bases). The CDR3 runs 15 residues. The germline V gene has CDR1 LNHDA and CDR2 SQIVND (reference sequence). V was clipped by 5 bases and J by 1 base, with 12 bases between them.

The V gene is TRBV28, the J gene TRBJ1-1; D may be TRBD1 (6 bases). This CDR3 has 15 amino acids. V lost 1 base to trimming and J lost 5 bases, with 14 bases between them. Germline CDR1 MDHEN, CDR2 SYDVKM. CDR3 sequence (DNA): TGTGCCAGCAGTTTATCGGGGGGGCGAAGGACTGAAGCTTTCTTT. This sequence encodes CASSLSGGRRTEAFF.

The rearrangement joins TRBV14 to TRBJ2-5, with D possibly matching TRBD1 (6 bases). Germline values: CDR1 SGHDN, CDR2 FVKESK. V lost 2 bases and J 5 bases, leaving 18 bases between the germline ends. This CDR3 contains 16 residues. DNA of the CDR3: TGTGCCAGCAGCCAAATTAAAACAGGGAGCATGGAGACCCAGTACTTC. It is translated as CASSQIKTGSMETQYF.

This clone was seen a handful of times. The chain links TRBV5-1 to TRBJ2-3; TRBD2 might be the D (6 bases). The length of the CDR3 is 14 residues. Germline CDR1 SGHRS, CDR2 YFSETQ. Trimming stripped 4 bases from V and 4 bases from J, with 13 bases between. The CDR3 loop reads CASSVGSAADTQYF. CDR3 DNA sequence: TGCGCCAGCAGCGTCGGGAGCGCGGCAGATACGCAGTATTTT.

The chain recombines TRBV28 with TRBJ2-1; 8 positions match TRBD2. With V trimmed by 6 bases and J by 2 bases, 9 bases remained unmatched. The germline CDR1 and CDR2 sequences are MDHEN and SYDVKM. This CDR3 spans 16 amino acids. The CDR3 sequence is CASRIFAGGPYNEQFF. The CDR3 coding sequence is TGTGCCAGCAGGATCTTTGCGGGAGGCCCCTACAATGAGCAGTTCTTC.

The rearrangement links TRBV5-1 to TRBJ2-2; D possibly corresponds to TRBD2 (6 bases). The CDR3 is 14 residues long. V was shortened by 3 bases and J by 4 bases, with 10 bases between the two germline ends. The germline CDR1 and CDR2 sequences are SGHRS and YFSETQ. The CDR3 DNA reads as TGCGCCAGCAGCTCCCAGGGAGGCACCGGGGAGCTGTTTTTT. Protein product: CASSSQGGTGELFF.

This chain joins TRBV3-1 (or the pseudogene TRBV3-2) and TRBJ2-7, with 7 bases matching TRBD1. This CDR3 comprises 16 residues. CDR1 is LGHDT, CDR2 YNNKEL, per germline (reference sequence). Trimming took 0 bases from V and 0 from J; bases not matched to a gene: 5. CDR3 loop: CASSQDFSGGSYEQYF. The CDR3 coding sequence is TGTGCCAGCAGCCAAGATTTTTCAGGGGGCTCCTACGAGCAGTACTTC.

The rearrangement joins TRBV5-1 to TRBJ1-1; D is perhaps TRBD1 (6 bases). The CDR3 runs 17 residues. Per germline, CDR1 SGHRS and CDR2 YFSETQ. V lost 0 bases, J lost 1 base, and 16 bases lay in between. CDR3 amino acids: CASSLAGAGEQNTEAFF. CDR3 in DNA: TGCGCCAGCAGCTTGGCGGGGGCGGGGGAACAGAACACTGAAGCTTTCTTT.

This chain links TRBV7-2 with TRBJ2-1, with 9 bases fitting TRBD2. CDR3 size: 16 residues. The germline gives CDR1 SGHTA, CDR2 FQGNSA. The trim removed 0 bases at V and 6 bases at J, leaving 6 bases unmatched. The CDR3 DNA follows: TGTGCCAGCAGCTTAGCGCTTGGACTAGCGTTCAATGAGCAGTTCTTC. Protein sequence: CASSLALGLAFNEQFF.

The chain uses TRBV5-1 and TRBJ1-2; 7 bases are a match to TRBD1. CDR1 is SGHRS, CDR2 YFSETQ, per germline. V was pared by 2 bases and J by 1 base, with 8 bases of the junction left unmatched. CDR3 length: 16 amino acids. The CDR3 nucleotides are TGCGCCAGCAGCTTCGTAAAGACAGGGATTAACTATGGCTACACCTTC. Translated: CASSFVKTGINYGYTF.

This chain joins TRBV6-1 and TRBJ2-5; weak D call: TRBD2 (5 bases). CDR1 and CDR2 (germline): MNHNS, SASEGT. The CDR3 consists of 16 residues. Between the trimmed V and J ends, which lost 3 bases and 0 bases, there was a span of 14 bases. The CDR3 nucleotides read TGTGCCAGCAGTGATTTGGGAAGAGGGAACCAAGAGACCCAGTACTTC. Translated, it gives CASSDLGRGNQETQYF.

The chain has TRBV19 and TRBJ1-6; the D gene is possibly TRBD1 (5 bases). CDR3 length equals 16 residues. Trimming pared 3 bases from V and 3 bases from J, leaving 12 bases between. Germline V CDR1 and CDR2: LNHDA, SQIVND (reference sequence). CDR3 sequence reads: CASSMRQGSYNSPLHF. The CDR3 bases are TGTGCCAGTAGTATGCGGCAGGGAAGCTATAATTCACCCCTCCACTTT.

In this sample, this clone turned up once. This chain uses TRBV9 with TRBJ1-2, with no clear D. The CDR3 is 15 amino acids. V lost 0 bases, J lost 4 bases, and 13 bases lay in between. CDR1 is SGDLS and CDR2 is YYNGEE in the germline V gene. The chain's CDR3 is CASSVAPTGGYGYTF. CDR3 in DNA: TGTGCCAGCAGCGTAGCTCCGACGGGAGGCTATGGCTACACCTTC.

The genes are TRBV11-2 and TRBJ1-3, with D unclear. Trimming removed 2 bases at V and 2 bases at J, with 7 bases between. Looked up from germline, CDR1 is SGHAT and CDR2 is FQNNGV. CDR3 length: 14 amino acids. CDR3 in DNA: TGTGCCAGCAGCTTACTTGTTCCTGGAAACACCATATATTTT. Its translation: CASSLLVPGNTIYF.

The rearrangement joins TRBV27 to TRBJ2-3; either TRBD1 or TRBD2 may supply D (5 bases each). Germline assignment: CDR1 MNHEY and CDR2 SMNVEV (reference sequence). With 4 bases removed from V and 7 bases from J, the gap between germline ends came to 21 bases. The CDR3 length is 16 residues. CDR3 residues: CASSYTGTGLVNTQYF. For the CDR3, the DNA is TGTGCCAGCAGTTACACCGGGACGGGGCTAGTAAATACGCAGTATTTT.

The rearrangement uses TRBV28 and TRBJ1-2, with unresolved D. Germline CDR1 reads MDHEN; CDR2 reads SYDVKM. Trimming cost V 7 bases and J 4 bases, with 16 bases left between them. The length of the CDR3 is 14 residues. CDR3 amino acids: CASTTSPPAYGYTF. The CDR3, as DNA: TGTGCCAGCACTACCTCCCCCCCGGCCTATGGCTACACCTTC.

The V call is TRBV30, the J call TRBJ2-7; perhaps D is TRBD1 or TRBD2 (5 bases each). This CDR3 has 12 amino acids. V gave up 8 bases and J gave up 2 bases, with 13 bases separating them. Germline loops: CDR1 GTSNPN, CDR2 SVGIG (reference sequence). The CDR3 nucleotides are TGTGCCCGGGACGGCGGTGCCTACGAGCAGTACTTC. Encoded protein: CARDGGAYEQYF.

This clone was detected only once. The genes are TRBV5-1 and TRBJ1-1; D gene uncertain. Per germline, CDR1 SGHRS and CDR2 YFSETQ. Between the trimmed V and J ends, which lost 0 bases and 1 base, there was a span of 7 bases. CDR3 length: 14 amino acids. CDR3 region: CASSLEGPNTEAFF. CDR3 sequence (DNA): TGCGCCAGCAGCTTGGAAGGGCCGAACACTGAAGCTTTCTTT.

In this sample, this clone turned up once. This rearrangement joins TRBV7-2 to TRBJ1-3; maybe TRBD1 (6 bases). Between the trimmed V and J ends, which lost 5 bases and 0 bases, there was a span of 14 bases. This CDR3 is 16 amino acids long. Germline CDR1 reads SGHTA; CDR2 reads FQGNSA. The CDR3: CASSASGTNSGNTIYF. CDR3 coding DNA: TGTGCCAGCAGCGCATCCGGGACAAACTCTGGAAACACCATATATTTT.

The sample holds one count of this clone. The chain combines TRBV2 with TRBJ1-2; TRBD1 matches 8 bases. Looked up from germline, CDR1 is SNHLY and CDR2 is FYNNEI. The CDR3 contains 14 residues. J lost 5 bases, V lost 6 bases, and 8 bases had no gene match. CDR3 sequence (DNA): TGTGCCAGCAGCCGAGGACAGGGACAGTATGGCTACACCTTC. Amino acids: CASSRGQGQYGYTF.

The gene calls are TRBV4-1 and TRBJ1-6; no firm D call. The CDR3 spans 12 residues. Germline assignment: CDR1 MGHRA and CDR2 YSYEKL. Deletions cut 3 bases from V and 9 bases from J, with 6 bases between. CDR3 in amino acids: CASSQVGSPLHF. Here the CDR3 DNA reads TGCGCCAGCAGCCAGGTGGGTTCACCCCTCCACTTT.

This chain links TRBV11-2 with TRBJ2-5, with D possibly being TRBD2 (6 bases). CDR3 length equals 15 residues. The germline gives CDR1 SGHAT, CDR2 FQNNGV. V lost 5 bases and J 5 bases, leaving 18 bases between the germline ends. The CDR3 reads CASSPGWRDKETQYF. The CDR3, as DNA: TGTGCCAGCAGCCCCGGCTGGCGGGATAAGGAGACCCAGTACTTC.

This clone was picked up one time. The chain recombines TRBV12-5 with TRBJ2-6, with a weak D call TRBD2 (6 bases). CDR1 is LGHNT and CDR2 is FRNRAP in the germline V gene. The CDR3 totals 17 residues. V lost 7 bases to trimming and J lost 0 bases, with 16 bases between them. CDR3 residues: CASVFAGMGSGANVLTF. CDR3 DNA sequence: TGTGCTAGTGTTTTTGCGGGAATGGGCTCTGGGGCCAACGTCCTGACTTTC.

The genes are TRBV7-2 and TRBJ2-1; 13 nucleotides match TRBD2. V was clipped by 5 bases and J by 5 bases; unmatched bases: 12. Germline CDR1 SGHTA, CDR2 FQGNSA. The CDR3 contains 18 residues. The CDR3 region is CASSPRTSGSLKHNEQFF. CDR3 DNA: TGTGCCAGCAGCCCAAGGACTAGCGGGAGCCTAAAGCACAATGAGCAGTTCTTC.